Presented here are 27 T cell receptor beta chains from one specimen sequenced in a study of control samples from healthy donors and cancer patients. Repertoires were generated with immunoSEQ multiplex PCR, while TCRdb's copy carries only in-frame clones and drops some. The sample holds more than 60,000 clones, 89% seen once. Material for sequencing was PBMCs. All receptors derive from a woman in her 50s with colorectal cancer.

The chain couples TRBV28 to TRBJ1-2, with D unclear. This CDR3 spans 10 amino acids. Trimming cost V 6 bases and J 6 bases, with 5 bases left between them. The germline V gene has CDR1 MDHEN and CDR2 SYDVKM. The CDR3, as DNA: TGTGCCAGCAGCTCAAATGGCTACACCTTC. This translates into CASSSNGYTF.

This chain links TRBV4-1 with TRBJ2-1; a weak D match, TRBD1 (5 bases). Germline CDR1 and CDR2: MGHRA and YSYEKL. The germline V and J ends were trimmed by 1 base and 5 bases, with 18 bases remaining between them. The CDR3 extends over 17 amino acids. The CDR3 loop reads CASSQGAQARFDNEQFF. CDR3 DNA: TGCGCCAGCAGCCAAGGAGCACAGGCCCGATTTGACAATGAGCAGTTCTTC.

This CDR3 reads CASSSRDRGVRYF. In DNA form, the CDR3 reads TGTGCCAGTAGTAGCCGGGACAGGGGGGTCCGGTACTTC. The chain carries TRBV19 and TRBJ2-4, with TRBD1 matching 11 bases. The CDR3 is 13 amino acids. V trimming: 4 bases; J trimming: 15 bases; junction bases outside the gene matches: 8. Germline lookup yields CDR1 LNHDA and CDR2 SQIVND (reference sequence). The variable domain in full, with the rest retrieved from reference TRBV19 and TRBJ2-4, is DGGITQSPKYLFRKEGQNVTLSCEQNLNHDAMYWYRQDPGQGLRLIYYSQIVNDFQKGDIAEGYSVSREKKESFPLTVTSAQKNPTAFYLCASSSRDRGVRYFGAGTRLSVL.

V and J are TRBV7-9 and TRBJ2-3; 11 bases align to TRBD1. The CDR3 totals 15 residues. J gave up 6 bases and V 5 bases, and 7 bases lay outside the gene matches. From germline, CDR1 is SEHNR and CDR2 FQNEAQ (reference sequence). The CDR3 coding sequence is TGTGCCAGCAGCCTGGGACAGGGGGATTTGGATACGCAGTATTTT. Translating it yields CASSLGQGDLDTQYF.

V usage is TRBV7-9 and J usage is TRBJ2-2; D unresolved. V lost 2 bases, J lost 1 base, and 5 bases lay in between. CDR3 length equals 14 residues. Germline assignment: CDR1 SEHNR and CDR2 FQNEAQ (reference sequence). The CDR3: CASSLSRNTGELFF. Here the CDR3 DNA reads TGTGCCAGCAGCTTATCCCGGAACACCGGGGAGCTGTTTTTT.

This chain connects TRBV28 to TRBJ1-4; 7 nucleotides match TRBD1. Trimming cost V 5 bases and J 2 bases; bases outside gene matches: 8. The CDR3 runs 16 residues. The germline V gene has CDR1 MDHEN and CDR2 SYDVKM. The CDR3: CASSADRAGTNEKLFF. CDR3 bases: TGTGCCAGCAGTGCCGACAGGGCGGGGACTAATGAAAAACTGTTTTTT.

This clone was counted once. The chain uses TRBV14 and TRBJ2-3, with a tentative D call TRBD2 (7 bases). V was cut by 4 bases and J by 0 bases, with 17 bases left in between. Per the germline V gene, CDR1 is SGHDN and CDR2 is FVKESK. CDR3 length: 17 amino acids. The CDR3 sequence: CASSLRGGRRSTDTQYF. The DNA of the CDR3 is TGTGCCAGCAGCCTTAGGGGGGGACGCCGAAGCACAGATACGCAGTATTTT.

The rearrangement uses TRBV10-2 and TRBJ1-5; no firm D call. The germline CDR1 and CDR2 sequences are WSHSY and SAAADI. The CDR3 loop spans 15 amino acids. Trimming took off 2 bases at V and 0 bases at J, with 8 bases between the two ends. CDR3: CASSEGGYSNQPQHF. Here the CDR3 DNA reads TGCGCCAGCAGTGAGGGAGGTTATAGCAATCAGCCCCAGCATTTT.

The chain is built from TRBV3-1 (or the pseudogene TRBV3-2) and TRBJ2-1, with D perhaps matching TRBD2 (5 bases). Trimming cost V 0 bases and J 5 bases, with 8 bases left between them. The length of the CDR3 is 14 residues. CDR1 is LGHDT and CDR2 is YNNKEL in the germline V gene (reference sequence). CDR3 in amino acids: CASSQEGGNNEQFF. CDR3 nucleotide sequence: TGTGCCAGCAGCCAAGAAGGAGGAAACAATGAGCAGTTCTTC.

This clone was counted a single time. V usage is TRBV9 and J usage is TRBJ2-3, with 12 bases aligning to TRBD2. The J segment lost 1 base and the V segment lost 3 bases, leaving 6 bases of the junction unmatched. Germline V lookup: CDR1 SGDLS, CDR2 YYNGEE. CDR3 size: 17 residues. The CDR3 DNA sequence: TGTGCCAGCAGCGAGACACTAGCGGGGGGTGGCACAGATACGCAGTATTTT. Protein sequence: CASSETLAGGGTDTQYF.

The rearrangement uses TRBV24-1 and TRBJ1-2; D might be TRBD1 (6 bases). The CDR3 runs to 13 residues. V shed 0 bases and J shed 7 bases, with 8 bases lying between them. CDR1 is KGHDR, CDR2 SFDVKD, per germline. DNA of the CDR3: TGTGCCACCAGTGATTTGATGGGGGCTGGCTACACCTTC. Translation gives CATSDLMGAGYTF.

This chain uses TRBV4-1 with TRBJ1-4; a weak D match, TRBD1 (6 bases). Germline CDR1 and CDR2: MGHRA and YSYEKL. The CDR3 is 15 amino acids. V dropped 6 bases and J dropped 8 bases, with 19 bases sitting between them. CDR3 protein: CASSATGLGGEKLFF. In nucleotides, the CDR3 is TGCGCCAGCAGTGCTACAGGGTTGGGTGGCGAAAAACTGTTTTTT.

This clone was recorded a few times. The chain's CDR3 is CASREFTMNTEAFF. Here the CDR3 DNA reads TGCGCCAGCAGGGAGTTCACAATGAACACTGAAGCTTTCTTT. The chain employs TRBV5-1 and TRBJ1-1; D not certain. Trimming pared 5 bases from V and 0 bases from J, leaving 11 bases between. Germline loops: CDR1 SGHRS, CDR2 YFSETQ. The CDR3 covers 14 residues.

This clone was seen just once. This chain connects TRBV9 to TRBJ2-5; D remains ambiguous. The CDR3 loop spans 14 amino acids. The germline V gene encodes CDR1 SGDLS and CDR2 YYNGEE. The V end was cut by 4 bases, the J end by 5 bases, with 15 bases between. The CDR3 is CASSPRAGRETQYF. DNA of the CDR3: TGTGCCAGCAGCCCCAGAGCCGGTCGCGAGACCCAGTACTTC.

The CDR3 nucleotides are TGTGCCTGCCCGGGACAGGGGGCAGGGAATTCACCCCTCCACTTT. This encodes CACPGQGAGNSPLHF. The chain couples TRBV30 to TRBJ1-6; 12 bases fit TRBD1. J gave up 7 bases and V 6 bases, and 7 bases lay outside the gene matches. CDR3 length equals 15 residues. The germline V gene encodes CDR1 GTSNPN and CDR2 SVGIG (reference sequence).

This clone was seen just once. The chain uses TRBV3-1 (or the pseudogene TRBV3-2) and TRBJ1-1; the match to TRBD1 covers 9 bases. This CDR3 has 15 residues. Unmatched junction bases numbered 6, after V lost 4 bases and J lost 3 bases. Germline lookup yields CDR1 LGHDT and CDR2 YNNKEL (reference sequence). The CDR3 reads CASSLPDRGDTEAFF. In nucleotides, the CDR3 is TGTGCCAGCAGCCTACCGGACAGGGGCGACACTGAAGCTTTCTTT.

The chain has TRBV5-1 and TRBJ2-1, with 7 bases matching TRBD1. Germline CDR1 and CDR2: SGHRS and YFSETQ. CDR3 size: 14 residues. V shed 6 bases and J 1 base; nucleotides not matched to a gene: 4. CDR3 nucleotides: TGCGCCAGCACCTCAGGGGGATCCTACAATGAGCAGTTCTTC. Its protein product is CASTSGGSYNEQFF.

V is TRBV30 and J is TRBJ2-3; 8 bases agree with TRBD2. J lost 1 base, V lost 3 bases, and 6 bases had no gene match. The CDR3 is 15 amino acids. Germline assignment: CDR1 GTSNPN and CDR2 SVGIG (reference sequence). This chain's CDR3 is CAWRGAGLGTDTQYF. As DNA, the CDR3 is TGTGCCTGGAGAGGAGCGGGACTAGGCACAGATACGCAGTATTTT. Full variable domain (remainder filled in from reference TRBV30 and TRBJ2-3): SQTIHQWPATLVQPVGSPLSLECTVEGTSNPNLYWYRQAAGRGLQLLFYSVGIGQISSEVPQNLSASRPQDRQFILSSKKLLLSDSGFYLCAWRGAGLGTDTQYFGPGTRLTVL.

Comments on this clone: Other DNA sequences in the same sample also yield this CDR3. V usage is TRBV5-1 and J usage is TRBJ2-1; tentatively, D is TRBD1 (6 bases). There are 13 residues in the CDR3. Between the trimmed V and J ends, which lost 3 bases and 4 bases, there was a span of 8 bases. CDR1 and CDR2 from the germline V gene are SGHRS and YFSETQ. The CDR3 spells CASSSGQYNEQFF. The CDR3 nucleotides are TGCGCCAGCAGCTCCGGACAGTACAATGAGCAGTTCTTC.

This clone showed up just once. The chain has TRBV11-3 and TRBJ2-3; TRBD1 or TRBD2 may be the D gene (5 bases each). This CDR3 spans 16 amino acids. Germline CDR1 is SGHNT and CDR2 is YENEEA. V was trimmed by 5 bases and J by 2 bases, leaving 17 bases between them. CDR3 bases: TGTGCCAGCAGCGATGGGCCTGGGGGTTTCACAGATACGCAGTATTTT. Translation: CASSDGPGGFTDTQYF.

This chain connects TRBV28 to TRBJ2-3, with 10 bases lining up with TRBD2. The CDR3 has 16 residues. Germline lookup yields CDR1 MDHEN and CDR2 SYDVKM. The trim removed 3 bases at V and 4 bases at J, leaving 7 bases unmatched. CDR3 sequence reads: CASSFSTSGVADTQYF. The CDR3 DNA follows: TGTGCCAGCAGTTTTAGTACTAGCGGGGTAGCAGATACGCAGTATTTT.

This chain uses TRBV19 with TRBJ1-6; 8 bases line up with TRBD1. Germline CDR1 LNHDA, CDR2 SQIVND (reference sequence). The CDR3 is made up of 13 amino acids. The junction had 1 base not matched to a gene; V was cut back by 5 bases and J by 7 bases. Here the CDR3 reads CASSWDRNSPLHF. CDR3 DNA sequence: TGTGCCAGTAGTTGGGACAGGAATTCACCCCTCCACTTT.

This chain links TRBV5-1 with TRBJ1-5; no definite D call. Germline V gene sequence: CDR1 SGHRS, CDR2 YFSETQ. This CDR3 comprises 14 residues. V lost 5 bases to trimming and J lost 5 bases, with 14 bases between them. The DNA for the CDR3 is TGCGCCAGCAGTCCCGGGGAAGGCTATCAGCCCCAGCATTTT. As protein: CASSPGEGYQPQHF.

The chain employs TRBV5-1 and TRBJ1-3; D gene unclear. CDR1 and CDR2 (germline): SGHRS, YFSETQ. V was cut by 0 bases and J by 2 bases, with 12 bases left in between. The CDR3 runs 16 residues. CDR3 amino acids: CASSLEPVGTGNTIYF. As DNA, the CDR3 is TGCGCCAGCAGCTTGGAGCCGGTCGGGACTGGAAACACCATATATTTT.

V is TRBV4-1 and J is TRBJ1-5; weak D call: TRBD1 (6 bases). Germline-derived CDR1 and CDR2 are MGHRA and YSYEKL. CDR3 size: 14 residues. V lost 2 bases to trimming and J lost 3 bases, with 8 bases between them. CDR3 sequence: CASSQTGFNQPQHF. Here the CDR3 DNA reads TGCGCCAGCAGCCAAACAGGGTTCAATCAGCCCCAGCATTTT.

This chain links TRBV24-1 with TRBJ2-3, with D uncertain. With 5 bases removed from V and 2 bases from J, the gap between germline ends came to 10 bases. The CDR3 spans 14 residues. Germline CDR1 KGHDR, CDR2 SFDVKD. The CDR3: CATSAGFVTDTQYF. DNA for the CDR3: TGTGCCACCAGTGCAGGTTTTGTCACAGATACGCAGTATTTT.

The chain couples TRBV9 to TRBJ2-1; D is possibly TRBD1 (5 bases). Germline-derived CDR1 and CDR2 are SGDLS and YYNGEE. The V gene lost 0 bases and the J gene lost 9 bases, with 10 bases spanning the gap. This CDR3 comprises 13 residues. Here the CDR3 reads CASSVVQESEQFF. CDR3 nucleotides: TGTGCCAGCAGCGTAGTACAGGAGAGTGAGCAGTTCTTC.